This T cell receptor (beta chain) emerged from a study of blood T cell repertoires in COVID-19. Across the study: Acute-phase and convalescent COVID-19 samples originated in the United States, Italy and Spain.

V was pared by 6 bases and J by 1 base, with 11 bases of the junction left unmatched. The V gene's germline CDR1 is KGHSH and CDR2 LQKENI. CDR3 size: 16 residues. Two consecutive negative NP/OP PCR tests, clearance, or resolved symptoms defined Cohort 3 recovery. Using immunoSEQ multiplex PCR, the repertoire was profiled, and TCRdb retains in-frame clones only, with some absent. The table has around 400,000 clones, roughly 89% seen once; the top ten hold 1.7%. This clonotype was obtained from a woman aged 25 to 45 who had recovered from COVID-19. Sequencing used PBMCs or T cells enriched from blood (not recorded which). The genes are TRBV18 and TRBJ1-1; 7 bases fit TRBD1. This CDR3 reads CASSPLGGGENTEAFF. CDR3 in DNA: TGTGCCAGCTCCCCCCTTGGAGGGGGCGAGAACACTGAAGCTTTCTTT.